The 27 T cell receptor beta chains given below trace back to one sample, sequenced in a study of a mutant IDH1 vaccine in newly diagnosed glioma (dated by TCRdb to the early 2020s). Their recognized antigens are unknown. The intended sense of this specimen's time point label: week 47, end of study. Every vaccine dose consisted of 300 ug of a 20-mer mutant IDH1 peptide in Montanide, administered subcutaneously together with topical imiquimod. Libraries were built with the immunoSEQ multiplex PCR assay. TCRdb holds this immuneACCESS table with in-frame rearrangements only. Some clones are missing; in checked studies, unresolved V genes explain under half, and the rest has no known cause. This sample is represented by almost 95,000 clones; roughly 91% of them were singletons. The leading ten clones occupy 0.75% to 0.95% of the sample. Here the sequenced sample was PBMCs, taken from a glioma patient whose treatment included an IDH1 peptide vaccine. The receptors were gathered from a woman aged 50 to 60 with glioma.

This chain uses TRBV6-5 with TRBJ1-1; no firm D call. Germline CDR1 is MNHEY and CDR2 is SVGAGI. Deletions cut 7 bases from V and 5 bases from J, with 20 bases between. The CDR3 spans 15 residues. The CDR3 nucleotides are TGTGCCAGCATCAAGGGCGGACGGCCGAGGACTGAAGCTTTCTTT. This translates into CASIKGGRPRTEAFF.

The chain links TRBV7-9 to TRBJ2-7, with 8 positions matching TRBD1. Per the germline V gene, CDR1 is SEHNR and CDR2 is FQNEAQ (reference sequence). CDR3 length: 14 amino acids. V gave up 2 bases and J gave up 3 bases; unmatched junction bases: 3. CDR3 sequence (DNA): TGTGCCAGCAGCTTACTGGGACAGGTCTACGAGCAGTACTTC. This sequence encodes CASSLLGQVYEQYF.

The rearrangement joins TRBV7-8 to TRBJ2-7, with D possibly TRBD1 on 5 matching bases. V shed 2 bases and J shed 5 bases, with 22 bases lying between them. CDR1 SGHVS and CDR2 FQNEAQ come from the germline V gene. The CDR3 has 17 residues. CDR3 region: CASSLPSGREVSNEQYF. The CDR3 DNA is TGTGCCAGCAGCTTACCATCCGGCAGGGAAGTATCTAACGAGCAGTACTTC.

This sequence joins TRBV7-8 and TRBJ2-7; D uncertain. Germline CDR1 SGHVS, CDR2 FQNEAQ. Trimming took off 1 base at V and 2 bases at J, with 9 bases between the two ends. The CDR3 contains 14 residues. CDR3 in amino acids: CASSLGVPPYEQYF. As DNA, the CDR3 is TGTGCCAGCAGCTTAGGGGTACCCCCCTACGAGCAGTACTTC.

CDR3 coding DNA: TGTGCCAGCAGCTACCTGGCTCCCGGTTTCCCTAGCACAGATACGCAGTATTTT. This encodes CASSYLAPGFPSTDTQYF. The chain combines TRBV7-2 with TRBJ2-3; D is unclear. The CDR3 has 18 residues. Trimming left V 4 bases short and J 0 bases short, with 20 bases between. CDR1 is SGHTA and CDR2 is FQGNSA in the germline V gene.

This clone showed up just once. The CDR3 DNA reads TGTGCCAGCCGCATCAGACAGGGTTCCTACGAGCAGTACTTC. It encodes CASRIRQGSYEQYF. The chain has TRBV6-1 and TRBJ2-5; TRBD1 matches 7 bases. The tail of the sequence fits TRBJ2-7 better, so the J call may be wrong. Germline CDR1 and CDR2: MNHNS and SASEGT. This CDR3 has 14 residues.

This clone was observed a few times. The chain uses TRBV29-1 and TRBJ1-2, with no clear D. Between the trimmed V and J ends, which lost 5 bases and 4 bases, there was a span of 14 bases. This CDR3 is built from 13 residues. Germline CDR1 reads SQVTM; CDR2 reads ANQGSEA. In nucleotides, the CDR3 is TGCAGCGTTACGACCGGGAGTGGCTATGGCTACACCTTC. It specifies CSVTTGSGYGYTF.

The chain uses TRBV4-1 and TRBJ2-5; D is perhaps TRBD2 (5 bases). The end of the DNA aligns better with TRBJ2-7, so the J call may be wrong. Germline V gives CDR1 MGHRA, CDR2 YSYEKL. CDR3 length equals 15 residues. CDR3 in amino acids: CASSQGPAGGYEQYF. CDR3 bases: TGCGCCAGCAGCCAAGGTCCGGCGGGCGGCTACGAGCAGTACTTC.

This chain joins TRBV21-1 and TRBJ2-3; the tabulated D call, TRBD2, remains unverified against the DNA. TRBV21-1 is labeled a pseudogene. The length of the CDR3 is 19 residues. The CDR3 region has the DNA TGTGCCAGCAGCAAACACAGCGACAAGCGGGAGGGCCACGCAGATACGCAGTATTTT. This gives the protein CASSKHSDKREGHADTQYF.

The CDR3 protein is CASSSPGAGGYNEQFF. The CDR3 region has the DNA TGTGCCAGCAGCTCCCCGGGGGCAGGGGGCTACAATGAGCAGTTCTTC. The chain links TRBV11-2 to TRBJ2-1, with a weak D call TRBD1 (7 bases). V was trimmed by 4 bases and J by 3 bases, leaving 16 bases between them. This CDR3 is 16 amino acids long. Germline V gives CDR1 SGHAT, CDR2 FQNNGV.

The chain joins TRBV5-1 to TRBJ2-7; 8 bases fit TRBD1. The CDR3 is 16 residues long. Trimming at V came to 4 bases and at J to 6 bases, leaving 15 bases not matched to a gene. The germline gives CDR1 SGHRS, CDR2 YFSETQ. The DNA for the CDR3 is TGCGCCAGCAGCCCGGGGAGAGGAGGACAGGGTGGCGAGCAGTACTTC. This sequence encodes CASSPGRGGQGGEQYF.

The V and J genes are TRBV5-6 and TRBJ1-5, with TRBD1 matching over 8 bases. Trimming took 2 bases from V and 4 from J; bases not matched to a gene: 8. The CDR3 is made up of 16 amino acids. Germline assignment: CDR1 SGHDT and CDR2 YYEEEE. CDR3 sequence (DNA): TGTGCCAGCAGCTTCCACCCTGGACAGGGTAATCAGCCCCAGCATTTT. It codes for CASSFHPGQGNQPQHF.

This chain links TRBV11-2 with TRBJ1-2; 11 nucleotides agree with TRBD1. There are 16 residues in the CDR3. J was trimmed by 2 bases and V by 6 bases; bases with no gene match: 8. Germline CDR1 reads SGHAT; CDR2 reads FQNNGV. This CDR3 is CASRPVRTGGNYGYTF. The CDR3 nucleotides read TGTGCCAGCAGACCAGTTCGGACAGGGGGCAACTATGGCTACACCTTC.

The chain is built from TRBV4-1 and TRBJ2-1; D gene ambiguous. Per the germline V gene, CDR1 is MGHRA and CDR2 is YSYEKL. The CDR3 length is 13 residues. Trimming took off 0 bases at V and 4 bases at J, with 4 bases between the two ends. Here the CDR3 reads CASSQEPYNEQFF. The CDR3 DNA is TGCGCCAGCAGCCAAGAACCTTACAATGAGCAGTTCTTC.

J is TRBJ2-1 and V is TRBV9; D is undetermined. V lost 0 bases and J 5 bases, leaving 12 bases between the germline ends. Germline V gene data show CDR1 as SGDLS and CDR2 as YYNGEE. The CDR3 runs to 15 residues. CDR3 amino acids: CASSVVPGPNNEQFF. CDR3 in DNA: TGTGCCAGCAGCGTAGTCCCCGGACCGAACAATGAGCAGTTCTTC. Looking up the rest from reference TRBV9 and TRBJ2-1 gives the full variable domain: DSGVTQTPKHLITATGQRVTLRCSPRSGDLSVYWYQQSLDQGLQFLIQYYNGEERAKGNILERFSAQQFPDLHSELNLSSLELGDSALYFCASSVVPGPNNEQFFGPGTRLTVL.

This clone was seen only a few times. The V gene is TRBV28, the J gene TRBJ2-7; D possibly corresponds to TRBD2 (5 bases). The CDR3 runs to 16 residues. Trimming removed 5 bases from V and 0 bases from J, with 17 bases in between. Germline-derived CDR1 and CDR2 are MDHEN and SYDVKM. CDR3 in DNA: TGTGCCAGCAGTCCCCGAAGACGGAGGAGCTCCTACGAGCAGTACTTC. Translated, it gives CASSPRRRRSSYEQYF.

The J gene is TRBJ1-6, the V gene TRBV19; D is possibly TRBD1 (5 bases). This CDR3 comprises 12 residues. The germline V gene encodes CDR1 LNHDA and CDR2 SQIVND (reference sequence). Trimming shortened V by 6 bases and J by 12 bases, and 12 bases separated the two germline ends. This CDR3 is CASSLPGGPLHF. CDR3 sequence (DNA): TGTGCCAGTAGCCTACCCGGGGGACCCCTCCACTTT.

This rearrangement joins TRBV11-3 to TRBJ2-7, with a tentative D call TRBD1 (5 bases). The CDR3 loop spans 16 amino acids. Between the trimmed V and J ends, which lost 5 bases and 2 bases, there was a span of 19 bases. The germline V gene has CDR1 SGHNT and CDR2 YENEEA. In DNA, the CDR3 is TGTGCCAGCAGCCCCGGCGGACAAGGGCCTACCTACGAGCAGTACTTC. It encodes CASSPGGQGPTYEQYF. Full variable domain (missing parts from reference TRBV11-3 and TRBJ2-7): EAGVVQSPRYKIIEKKQPVAFWCNPISGHNTLYWYLQNLGQGPELLIRYENEEAVDDSQLPKDRFSAERLKGVDSTLKIQPAELGDSAVYLCASSPGGQGPTYEQYFGPGTRLTVT.

This clone came up once. V is TRBV2 and J is TRBJ2-5, with 7 bases lining up with TRBD1. The CDR3 has 13 amino acids. With 7 bases clipped from V and 5 bases from J, the junction kept 7 bases outside the gene matches. Germline V gene data show CDR1 as SNHLY and CDR2 as FYNNEI. CDR3 residues: CASTQRQGETQYF. CDR3 in DNA: TGTGCCAGCACCCAGAGACAGGGCGAGACCCAGTACTTC.

This chain uses TRBV28 with TRBJ2-7; 10 bases align to TRBD2. There are 14 residues in the CDR3. The junction had 4 bases not matched to a gene; V was cut back by 5 bases and J by 3 bases. Germline V gene data show CDR1 as MDHEN and CDR2 as SYDVKM. The CDR3 region is CASSPSSGGYEQYF. The DNA for the CDR3 is TGTGCCAGCAGTCCCTCTAGCGGGGGCTACGAGCAGTACTTC.

The chain couples TRBV19 to TRBJ2-2; possible D gene TRBD2, 7 bases. CDR1 LNHDA and CDR2 SQIVND come from the germline V gene (reference sequence). With 8 bases removed from V and 4 bases from J, the gap between germline ends came to 20 bases. This CDR3 comprises 16 residues. In DNA, the CDR3 is TGTGCCAGTTTACCTGGGAGGGGGATCGGCACCGGGGAGCTGTTTTTT. Amino acids: CASLPGRGIGTGELFF.

The gene calls are TRBV27 and TRBJ1-6; D may be TRBD1 (6 bases). Between the trimmed V and J ends, which lost 6 bases and 7 bases, there was a span of 13 bases. Per germline, CDR1 MNHEY and CDR2 SMNVEV (reference sequence). The CDR3 extends over 14 amino acids. The CDR3 sequence is CASRAGTPNSPLHF. The CDR3 nucleotides are TGTGCCAGCAGGGCCGGGACACCAAATTCACCCCTCCACTTT.

The rearrangement joins TRBV7-9 to TRBJ2-3, with 13 bases fitting TRBD2. V trimming: 5 bases; J trimming: 6 bases; junction bases outside the gene matches: 14. Germline CDR1 is SEHNR and CDR2 is FQNEAQ (reference sequence). The CDR3 contains 18 residues. CDR3 region: CASSETSGTSGIRDTQYF. Written as DNA, the CDR3 is TGTGCCAGCAGCGAGACTTCCGGGACTAGCGGGATCAGGGATACGCAGTATTTT.

J is TRBJ1-1 and V is TRBV5-1; D call uncertain. Trimming pared 1 base from V and 1 base from J, leaving 11 bases between. Germline V CDR1 and CDR2: SGHRS, YFSETQ. The CDR3 runs to 15 residues. In DNA, the CDR3 is TGCGCCAGCAGCTTGTCACTTACTCAGAACACTGAAGCTTTCTTT. It translates to CASSLSLTQNTEAFF.

This sequence joins TRBV30 and TRBJ2-6, with 9 bases matching TRBD2. This CDR3 contains 15 residues. Germline V gene sequence: CDR1 GTSNPN, CDR2 SVGIG (reference sequence). The CDR3: CGGRGAQSGANVLTF. In DNA form, the CDR3 reads TGTGGCGGGAGGGGAGCACAGTCTGGGGCCAACGTCCTGACTTTC.

The chain links TRBV5-1 to TRBJ2-1; TRBD1 is a possible D gene (6 bases). CDR3 size: 16 residues. Germline lookup yields CDR1 SGHRS and CDR2 YFSETQ. Trimming shortened V by 3 bases and J by 2 bases, and 15 bases separated the two germline ends. The CDR3 DNA is TGCGCCAGCAGCTCGTCCCGGGACAAACCCTACAATGAGCAGTTCTTC. Amino acid sequence: CASSSSRDKPYNEQFF.

The chain uses TRBV6-5 and TRBJ1-3, with 8 bases matching TRBD1. The germline gives CDR1 MNHEY, CDR2 SVGAGI. The CDR3 is 14 amino acids. V shed 7 bases, J shed 4 bases, and the junction held 6 bases outside the gene matches. CDR3 DNA: TGTGCCAGCACAACAGGGGGTGCAGGAAACACCATATATTTT. Protein: CASTTGGAGNTIYF.